Listed below are T cell receptor beta chains from one sample, sequenced in a study of blood T cell repertoires in COVID-19. TCRdb keeps only in-frame clones here, not all; method: immunoSEQ multiplex PCR. Here the sample spans 350,000 to 400,000 clones, roughly 89% being singletons. Source material: peripheral blood. All receptors derive from a man aged 18 to 35 with active or convalescent COVID-19. Each CDR3 is given with its conserved first and last residue. Clone sizes are given selectively: once, few, many, or a class where the clone is expanded.

>TRBJ1-2|TRBV2|.
CASSERGRWGYTF
>TRBJ1-1|TRBV7-2|.
CASSSGTALNTEAFF
>TRBJ1-3|TRBV19|.
CASSILGGGNTIYF
>TRBJ2-1|TRBV7-6|.
CASSPGTSGSLGEQFF
>TRBJ1-5|TRBV7-2|.
CASSTGQGGHQPQHF
>TRBJ2-3|TRBV7-3|.
CASSLAGGASDTQYF
>TRBJ2-3|TRBV6-6|.
CASSYWGEDTQYF
>TRBJ2-1|TRBV7-3|.
CASSLSASGYNEQFF
>TRBJ1-1|TRBV6-1|.
CASSVEDSLLNTEAFF
>TRBJ2-7|TRBV7-9|.
CASSSAGTGRYEQYF
>TRBJ2-7|TRBV5-1|few
CASSFGVSYEQYF
>TRBJ2-3|TRBV5-1|.
CASSLPRTGRTDTQYF
>TRBJ1-2|TRBV9|.
CASLDNGYGYTF
>TRBJ2-4|TRBV30|once
CAWSDRGSKNIQYF
>TRBJ2-1|TRBV19|once
CASSLTGGSYNEQFF
>TRBJ2-1|TRBV28|.
CASRTSGGYNEQFF
>TRBJ2-1|TRBV5-6|.
CASSPGLAGGLSQFF